This TCR beta chain was captured by sequencing in a study of OX40 agonist ivuxolimab in advanced cancers. Points from the study as a whole: Some nonresponders likewise displayed low normalized T-cell clonal expansion.

Germline CDR1 reads SGHNT; CDR2 reads YYREEE (reference sequence). This CDR3 is built from 17 residues. The V gene lost 0 bases and the J gene lost 7 bases, with 19 bases spanning the gap. Details on this clone: Its antigen is undetermined.

Produced via immunoSEQ multiplex PCR; TCRdb's table is partial and in-frame only. The sample contains around 69,000 clones, around 80% of which appear only once. The clonotype originates from an adult with an advanced solid tumor such as melanoma, head and neck, liver or kidney cancer. The chain is built from TRBV5-4 and TRBJ2-2; TRBD2 might be the D (8 bases). The sample here was CD4+ or CD8+ T cells sorted from blood, taken in a trial of the OX40 agonist ivuxolimab. CDR3 sequence reads: CASSLAGRGRYGGELFF. DNA for the CDR3: TGTGCCAGCAGCTTGGCCGGGAGGGGGCGGTACGGCGGGGAGCTGTTTTTT.